Shown below are 29 T cell receptor beta chains from a single sample sequenced in a study of monozygotic twins with inflammatory bowel disease. TCRdb re-called the 5' RACE reads and gives one entry per CDR3 protein, without DNA. The sample totals about 200,000 distinct CDR3 sequences; its top ten clones hold roughly 8%. Sample: blood. The receptors come from a human donor with ulcerative colitis or Crohn's disease, or a healthy co-twin of an affected twin (not recorded which).

V usage is TRBV7-9 and J usage is TRBJ2-1. This CDR3 is 13 amino acids long. The germline gives CDR1 SEHNR, CDR2 FQNEAQ (reference sequence). The chain's CDR3 is CASSLSIYDEQFF.

The V call is TRBV18, the J call TRBJ2-5; with no DNA, the TCRdb D assignment of TRBD2 cannot be verified. CDR1 and CDR2 from the germline V gene are KGHSH and LQKENI. The CDR3 loop spans 17 amino acids. CDR3 region: CASSPSSSGLNSETQYF.

This sequence joins TRBV3-1 and TRBJ1-5; the TCRdb D gene call, TRBD1, has no DNA to confirm it. This CDR3 spans 15 amino acids. Germline V CDR1 and CDR2: LGHDT, YNNKEL (reference sequence). The CDR3 spells CASSRGTGVNQPQHF.

V gene TRBV5-1 combines with J gene TRBJ1-1. Germline V gives CDR1 SGHRS, CDR2 YFSETQ. This CDR3 has 12 amino acids. The CDR3 sequence is CASSLRTSEAFF.

The chain is built from TRBV15 and TRBJ2-4; TCRdb indicates TRBD1, and absent DNA this call remains unverified. There are 20 residues in the CDR3. CDR1 LNHNV and CDR2 YYDKDF come from the germline V gene (reference sequence). This CDR3 is CATSSIAGTYTALAKNIQYF.

The chain is built from TRBV19 and TRBJ1-1; the TRBD1 assignment by TCRdb is unverifiable without DNA. The CDR3 length is 13 residues. Germline loops: CDR1 LNHDA, CDR2 SQIVND (reference sequence). CDR3 sequence reads: CASNQGGGGEAFF. Variable domain in full (rest from reference TRBV19 and TRBJ1-1): DGGITQSPKYLFRKEGQNVTLSCEQNLNHDAMYWYRQDPGQGLRLIYYSQIVNDFQKGDIAEGYSVSREKKESFPLTVTSAQKNPTAFYLCASNQGGGGEAFFGQGTRLTVV.

The genes are TRBV19 and TRBJ2-7; TCRdb's D gene call, TRBD2, goes unchecked for lack of DNA. The germline V gene encodes CDR1 LNHDA and CDR2 SQIVND (reference sequence). This CDR3 spans 15 amino acids. The CDR3 loop is CASSSGATPRDEQYF.

The chain employs TRBV7-2 and TRBJ1-5. This CDR3 contains 14 residues. CDR1 is SGHTA, CDR2 FQGNSA, per germline. The CDR3 loop is CASSRDKGNQPQHF.

CDR3 residues: CASSVRDFEGTEAFF. The V gene is TRBV9, the J gene TRBJ1-1; TCRdb outputs TRBD1, but without DNA this stays unchecked. This CDR3 is built from 15 residues. Germline V gives CDR1 SGDLS, CDR2 YYNGEE.

The gene calls are TRBV27 and TRBJ1-1; TCRdb selects TRBD1, and the lack of DNA leaves this call unchecked. The CDR3 consists of 13 residues. The germline V gene encodes CDR1 MNHEY and CDR2 SMNVEV (reference sequence). The CDR3 protein is CASSWRGYTEAFF.

V is TRBV4-1 and J is TRBJ1-2; TCRdb's D call, TRBD1, is unchecked because there is no DNA. Germline loops: CDR1 MGHRA, CDR2 YSYEKL. CDR3 size: 16 residues. CDR3 amino acids: CASSQEAGLINYGYTF.

The CDR3 here is CASSPGRLKGTSGEKLFF. The V gene is TRBV4-2, the J gene TRBJ1-4. Looked up from germline, CDR1 is LGHNA and CDR2 is YNFKEQ. This CDR3 spans 18 amino acids.

The chain employs TRBV19 and TRBJ2-3; TCRdb's assignment of TRBD1 cannot be checked, as there is no DNA. CDR1 and CDR2 from the germline V gene are LNHDA and SQIVND (reference sequence). This CDR3 is built from 15 residues. The CDR3 loop reads CASSISGVRTDTQYF.

The chain links TRBV4-2 to TRBJ1-4; checking the TCRdb D call of TRBD1 is not possible without DNA. The CDR3 sequence is 17 residues long. CDR1 is LGHNA and CDR2 is YNFKEQ in the germline V gene. The CDR3 region is CASSRRTGGLSDEKLFF.

The CDR3: CSARGTSFGTDTQYF. The V gene is TRBV20-1, the J gene TRBJ2-3; TCRdb proposes TRBD2, but this gene call is untestable without DNA. This CDR3 contains 15 residues. Looked up from germline, CDR1 is DFQATT and CDR2 is SNEGSKA (reference sequence).

The rearrangement links TRBV7-2 to TRBJ2-1. There are 12 residues in the CDR3. Per the germline V gene, CDR1 is SGHTA and CDR2 is FQGNSA. The chain's CDR3 is CASSDPRDEQFF.

This chain connects TRBV6-2 or TRBV6-3 to TRBJ2-5; TCRdb picks TRBD2, but there is no DNA to check that call. CDR1 and CDR2 (germline): MNHEY, SVGEGT. This CDR3 spans 16 amino acids. CDR3: CASRRLAGGILETQYF.

J is TRBJ1-1 and V is TRBV29-1; TCRdb picks TRBD1, but there is no DNA to check that call. This CDR3 is 13 amino acids long. CDR1 is SQVTM and CDR2 is ANQGSEA in the germline V gene. This chain's CDR3 is CSAEQGKNTEAFF.

The chain recombines TRBV28 with TRBJ2-1; absent DNA, TCRdb's TRBD2 call cannot be checked. Germline values: CDR1 MDHEN, CDR2 SYDVKM. The CDR3 contains 14 residues. CDR3 sequence reads: CAILRLGSYNEQFF.

The chain recombines TRBV25-1 with TRBJ2-4. Germline CDR1 and CDR2: MGHDK and SYGVNS. The CDR3 runs to 14 residues. The CDR3 protein is CASSPSVAKNIQYF.

CDR3 sequence reads: CASRIQYQVAAYNEQFF. The gene calls are TRBV5-1 and TRBJ2-1; TCRdb gives TRBD1 as the D gene, but with no DNA this cannot be confirmed. The CDR3 is 17 amino acids. From germline, CDR1 is SGHRS and CDR2 YFSETQ.

The chain recombines TRBV12-3 or TRBV12-4 with TRBJ2-3; TCRdb's D call, TRBD2, is unchecked because there is no DNA. The CDR3 is made up of 16 amino acids. The CDR3 spells CASSGGPTPSTDTQYF.

V and J are TRBV4-3 and TRBJ2-1. CDR3 length: 15 residues. Germline CDR1 reads LGHNA; CDR2 reads YSLEER. CDR3 residues: CASSQNREPYNEQFF.

V is TRBV7-9 and J is TRBJ2-5; the TRBD1 assignment by TCRdb is unverifiable without DNA. This CDR3 is 14 amino acids long. Germline V gene data show CDR1 as SEHNR and CDR2 as FQNEAQ (reference sequence). CDR3 region: CASSAGQGGSTQYF.

The chain has TRBV27 and TRBJ2-7; TCRdb reports TRBD1, a call that lacks DNA to check it against. Germline assignment: CDR1 MNHEY and CDR2 SMNVEV (reference sequence). The CDR3 loop spans 13 amino acids. The CDR3 region is CASSYRGHYEQYF.

The gene calls are TRBV7-1 and TRBJ1-2. TRBV7-1 is classed as an ORF, of uncertain function. This CDR3 contains 15 residues. The CDR3 protein is CASSPGTEANYGYTF.

V usage is TRBV5-5 and J usage is TRBJ1-5; TCRdb proposes TRBD1, but this gene call is untestable without DNA. There are 14 residues in the CDR3. Germline V CDR1 and CDR2: SGHKS, YYEKEE (reference sequence). The chain's CDR3 is CASSSLRTNQPQHF. The full variable domain, rest sourced from reference TRBV5-5 and TRBJ1-5, is DAGVTQSPTHLIKTRGQQVTLRCSPISGHKSVSWYQQVLGQGPQFIFQYYEKEERGRGNFPDRFSARQFPNYSSELNVNALLLGDSALYLCASSSLRTNQPQHFGDGTRLSIL.

The chain links TRBV28 to TRBJ1-1. The CDR3 is made up of 13 amino acids. Germline V lookup: CDR1 MDHEN, CDR2 SYDVKM. CDR3 region: CASSQVLNTEAFF.

CDR3 amino acids: CASSLDLAAETQYF. V gene TRBV7-2 combines with J gene TRBJ2-5; with no DNA, the TCRdb D assignment of TRBD2 cannot be verified. This CDR3 is built from 14 residues. Looked up from germline, CDR1 is SGHTA and CDR2 is FQGNSA.